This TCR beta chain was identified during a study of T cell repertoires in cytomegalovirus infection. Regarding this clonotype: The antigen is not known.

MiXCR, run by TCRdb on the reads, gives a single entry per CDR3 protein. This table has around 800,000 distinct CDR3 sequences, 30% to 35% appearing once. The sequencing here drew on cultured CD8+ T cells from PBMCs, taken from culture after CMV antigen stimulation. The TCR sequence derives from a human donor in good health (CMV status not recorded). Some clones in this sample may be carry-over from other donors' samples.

The CDR3 bases are TGTGCCAGCAGCTCCTTGGAATGGGGGACCGGGGAGCTGTTTTTT. Residues: CASSSLEWGTGELFF. The chain carries TRBV3-1 and TRBJ2-2; perhaps D is TRBD1 or TRBD2 (5 bases each). The CDR3 extends over 15 amino acids. The V gene lost 5 bases and the J gene lost 5 bases, with 15 bases spanning the gap. In germline, CDR1 is LGHDT, CDR2 YNNKEL (reference sequence).